These T cell receptor beta chains were read from a single sample in a study of CD8 T cells in ankylosing spondylitis. In TCRdb, the 5' RACE reads were re-called with MiXCR into one record per CDR3 protein. The sample consists of 350,000 or so distinct CDR3 sequences, 7.5% to 9% of them appearing once. What was sequenced was blood, either unsorted or a sorted T cell fraction (not recorded which). Every receptor here comes from a male donor with ankylosing spondylitis. The CDR3 runs from the conserved cysteine through the conserved F or W. A D gene is named only where the DNA matches it firmly. Clone size is stated in some rows and not others, as once, few, many or a class when expanded.

d_call j_call v_call clone_size cdr3_aa cdr3_nt
- TRBJ2-7 TRBV3-1 - CASSRDLSPYEQYF TGTGCCAGCAGCCGTGATCTTTCGCCCTACGAGCAGTACTTC
TRBD1 TRBJ1-1 TRBV12-3/TRBV12-4 many CASSQGAAEAFF TGTGCCAGCAGTCAGGGGGCGGCTGAAGCTTTCTTT
- TRBJ2-3 TRBV5-1 many CASTNPTDTQYF TGCGCCAGCACTAATCCCACAGATACGCAGTATTTT
- TRBJ2-7 TRBV6-2/TRBV6-3 few CASRPGFLRAYEQYF TGTGCCAGCAGGCCTGGCTTCCTCAGGGCCTACGAGCAGTACTTC
TRBD2 TRBJ2-1 TRBV15 - CATSRVGLAGGQFF TGTGCCACCAGCAGAGTCGGACTAGCGGGGGGGCAGTTCTTC
- TRBJ2-5 TRBV28 - CASSFSGRDQAF TGTGCCAGCAGTTTTTCAGGCCGAGACCAGGCCTTC
TRBD2 TRBJ2-1 TRBV12-3/TRBV12-4 - CASTTSASGDYNEQFF TGTGCCAGCACTACGTCGGCTAGCGGAGACTACAATGAGCAGTTCTTC
- TRBJ2-2 TRBV9 many CASSVLWNTGELFF TGTGCCAGCAGCGTATTATGGAACACCGGGGAGCTGTTTTTT
- TRBJ2-1 TRBV29-1 many CSVEGDWSLLSYNEQFF TGCAGCGTTGAAGGGGACTGGTCTCTTCTTTCCTACAATGAGCAGTTCTTC
TRBD1 TRBJ1-4 TRBV30 - CAWSPSRDRGDEKLFF TGTGCCTGGAGCCCGTCCCGGGACAGGGGAGATGAAAAACTGTTTTTT
- TRBJ2-1 TRBV9 few CASSVATRAGNEQFF TGTGCCAGCAGCGTAGCAACGCGGGCGGGCAATGAGCAGTTCTTC
TRBD1 TRBJ2-2 TRBV2 many CASSVLQGPGELFF TGTGCCAGCAGTGTACTACAGGGGCCCGGGGAGCTGTTTTTT